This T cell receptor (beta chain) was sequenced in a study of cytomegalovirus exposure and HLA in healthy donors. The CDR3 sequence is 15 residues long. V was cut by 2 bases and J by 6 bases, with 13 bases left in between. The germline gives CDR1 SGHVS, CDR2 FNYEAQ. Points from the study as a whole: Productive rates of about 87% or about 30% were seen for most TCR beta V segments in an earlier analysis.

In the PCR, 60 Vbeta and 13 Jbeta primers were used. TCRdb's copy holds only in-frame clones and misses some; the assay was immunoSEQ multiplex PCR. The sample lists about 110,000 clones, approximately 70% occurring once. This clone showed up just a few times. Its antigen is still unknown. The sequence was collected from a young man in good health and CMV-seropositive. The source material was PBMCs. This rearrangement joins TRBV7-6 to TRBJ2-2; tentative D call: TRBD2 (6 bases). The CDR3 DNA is TGTGCCAGCAGCTTATCCCCCTCGGGGGCCGGGGAGCTGTTTTTT. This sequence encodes CASSLSPSGAGELFF.